This T cell receptor beta chain is from a study of blood T cell repertoires in COVID-19. The germline V gene has CDR1 LNHNV and CDR2 YYDKDF (reference sequence). This CDR3 region has 16 residues. The V segment lost 6 bases and the J segment 8 bases; nucleotides outside the gene matches: 12. Method: immunoSEQ multiplex PCR; TCRdb's copy keeps in-frame clones and lacks some. The sample yields 150,000 to 200,000 clones, 80% to 90% seen once. This sequence originates from a woman over 75 with acute or convalescent COVID-19. V gene TRBV15 combines with J gene TRBJ2-1, with 11 bases aligning to TRBD2. Sequencing was performed on peripheral blood. The CDR3 DNA sequence: TGTGCCACCAGGGCTGGTAGCGGGGGGGAAAGGGATGAGCAGTTCTTC. Translation: CATRAGSGGERDEQFF.